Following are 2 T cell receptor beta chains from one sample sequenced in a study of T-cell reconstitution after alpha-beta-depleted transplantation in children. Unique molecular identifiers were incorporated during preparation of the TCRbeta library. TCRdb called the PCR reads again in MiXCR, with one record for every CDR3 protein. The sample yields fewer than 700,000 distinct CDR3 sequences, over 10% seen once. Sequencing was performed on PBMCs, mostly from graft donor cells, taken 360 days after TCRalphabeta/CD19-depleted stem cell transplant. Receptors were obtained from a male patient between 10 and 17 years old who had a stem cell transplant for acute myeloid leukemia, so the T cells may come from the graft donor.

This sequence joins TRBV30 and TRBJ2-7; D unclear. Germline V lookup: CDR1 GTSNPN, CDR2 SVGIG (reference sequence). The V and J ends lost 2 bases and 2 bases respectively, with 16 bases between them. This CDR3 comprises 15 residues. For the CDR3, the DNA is TGTGCCTGGAGTCTCCCGGGCAGCCTTACCTACGAGCAGTACTTC. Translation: CAWSLPGSLTYEQYF.

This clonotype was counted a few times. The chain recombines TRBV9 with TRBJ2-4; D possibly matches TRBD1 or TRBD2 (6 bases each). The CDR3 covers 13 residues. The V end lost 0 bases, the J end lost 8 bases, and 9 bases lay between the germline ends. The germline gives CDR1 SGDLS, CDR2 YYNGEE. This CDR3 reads CASSVGGADIQYF. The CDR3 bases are TGTGCCAGCAGCGTAGGGGGGGCAGACATTCAGTACTTC.